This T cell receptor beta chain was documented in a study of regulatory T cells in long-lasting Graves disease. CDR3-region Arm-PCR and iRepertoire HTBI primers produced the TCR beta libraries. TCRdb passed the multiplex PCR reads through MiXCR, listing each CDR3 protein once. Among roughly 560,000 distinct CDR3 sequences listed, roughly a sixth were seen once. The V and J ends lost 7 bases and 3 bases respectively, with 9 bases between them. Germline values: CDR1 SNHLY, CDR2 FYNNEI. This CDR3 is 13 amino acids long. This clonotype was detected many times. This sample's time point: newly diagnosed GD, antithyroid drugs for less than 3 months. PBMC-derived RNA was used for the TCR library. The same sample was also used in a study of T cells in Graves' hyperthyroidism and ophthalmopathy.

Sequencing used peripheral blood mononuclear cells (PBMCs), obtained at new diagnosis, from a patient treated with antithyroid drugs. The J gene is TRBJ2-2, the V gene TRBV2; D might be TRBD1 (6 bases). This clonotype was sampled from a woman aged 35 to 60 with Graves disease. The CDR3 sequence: CASIRGYTGELFF. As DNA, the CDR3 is TGTGCCAGCATAAGGGGGTACACCGGGGAGCTGTTTTTT. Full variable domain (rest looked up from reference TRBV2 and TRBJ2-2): EPEVTQTPSHQVTQMGQEVILRCVPISNHLYFYWYRQILGQKVEFLVSFYNNEISEKSEIFDDQFSVERPDGSNFTLKIRSTKLEDSAMYFCASIRGYTGELFFGEGSRLTVL.